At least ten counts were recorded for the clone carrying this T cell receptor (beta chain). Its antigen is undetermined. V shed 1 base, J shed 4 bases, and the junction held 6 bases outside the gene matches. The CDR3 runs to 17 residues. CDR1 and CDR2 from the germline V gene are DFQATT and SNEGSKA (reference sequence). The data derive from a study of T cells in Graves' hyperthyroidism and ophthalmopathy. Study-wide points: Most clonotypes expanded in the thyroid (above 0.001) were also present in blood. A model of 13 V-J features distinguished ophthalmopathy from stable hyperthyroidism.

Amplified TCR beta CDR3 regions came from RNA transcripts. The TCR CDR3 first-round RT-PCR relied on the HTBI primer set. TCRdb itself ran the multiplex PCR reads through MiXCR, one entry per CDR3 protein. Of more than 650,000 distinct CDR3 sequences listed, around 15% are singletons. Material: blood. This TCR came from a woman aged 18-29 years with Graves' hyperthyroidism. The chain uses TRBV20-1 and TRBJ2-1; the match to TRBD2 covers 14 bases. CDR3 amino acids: CSARGGTSGGIYNEQFF. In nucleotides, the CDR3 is TGCAGTGCTAGAGGGGGGACTAGCGGGGGCATATACAATGAGCAGTTCTTC.